This T cell receptor beta chain was sequenced during a study of blood T cell repertoires in COVID-19. CDR1 and CDR2 from the germline V gene are MNHEY and SMNVEV (reference sequence). V was clipped by 6 bases and J by 5 bases, with 16 bases between them. The CDR3 covers 14 residues. Per the authors' pipeline: Estimation of nucleated cell counts relied on the amplification of reference gene primers. Using immunoSEQ multiplex PCR, the repertoire was profiled, and TCRdb retains in-frame clones only, with some absent. That table furnishes V, J and clone size, whereas the DNA furnished D and trimming. Seen here are approximately 65,000 clones, 85% to 95% observed once, and the top ten hold 2.5% to 3%.

The chain carries TRBV27 and TRBJ2-5; no clear D gene. Sequencing was carried out using peripheral blood. This sequence was found in a man aged 65 to 85 with active COVID-19. In DNA form, the CDR3 reads TGTGCCAGCAGACGGCGTCTCCTGGGCGAGACCCAGTACTTC. This codes for CASRRRLLGETQYF.